This entry is about one T cell receptor beta chain. Its cognate antigen has yet to be identified. No per-base quality is available; no much larger clone lies one base away. The data originate from a study of T cell responses to AZD1222 COVID-19 vaccine (dated by TCRdb to the early 2020s). With regard to the full study: TCR sequencing was performed for over 230 trial participants, of whom around 200 were given two doses of AZD1222 and around 25 were given two doses of MenACWY control vaccine. Trial participants were enrolled into age subgroups of 18-55, 56-69 and 70-plus years, which contained around 150, 28 and 57 TCR-sequenced participants, respectively.

V is reduced by 5 bases and J by 6 bases, leaving a spacing of 11 bases between them. Taken from cysteine to phenylalanine, the CDR3 has 13 residues. Left in the record is the CDR3 DNA by itself, 39 bases read in frame from the first base. The germline V gene yields SGHVS for CDR1 and FQNEAQ for CDR2. The time point label for this specimen denotes: about 28 days (+/-7) after the second vaccine dose. The intended sense of this specimen's treatment or condition label: meningococcal conjugate vaccine given as trial control. Vaccinee samples were obtained from the UK trials COV001 and COV002, which included a single-blind randomized controlled phase 2/3 trial of AZD1222 (ChAdOx1 nCoV-19) in healthy adults. Trial participant PBMC samples were collected at day 0 and day 28 after the second dose for TCRbeta chain sequencing. The full study reports these points: The vaccine-associated CD4 TCRs covered the entire spike protein, and the dominant responses fell in regions 160-218 and 743-854. Because no samples from the day 14 peak response were available, repertoires could be characterized only after the peak T cell response. Spike-specific TCR breadth and depth rose significantly after two AZD1222 doses compared with day 0 and with MenACWY recipients. Participants were mostly white British, with more females than males. The authors suggested clonal diversity may have been underestimated. Conclusions about previously exposed vaccinees are limited because only six or seven AZD1222 recipients were SARS-CoV-2 seropositive at baseline. The 56-69-year group was small, and its depth increase did not reach significance, likely because of low power. Epitopes outside the regions mutated in the B.1.351 and B.1.1.7 variants were reportedly recognized by nearly half of the unique spike-specific TCRs.

The CDR3 regions of human TCRbeta chains were subjected to immunosequencing. For the original study's pipeline: Repertoire TCRs were checked for matches against a reference library of SARS-CoV-2-specific TCRs that had been generated using the MIRA antigen-specificity platform. Breadth was defined as the fraction of unique TCRs that were SARS-CoV-2-associated, and depth was defined as the fraction of total T cells that were SARS-CoV-2-associated. Using the MIRA data, every spike-specific TCR was mapped to the spike region that the TCR reacted to and assigned to either a CD4 or a CD8 class. Log10-transformed breadth and depth values were compared by one-way ANOVA with Sidak's multiple comparisons tests. TCRdb's version of the immuneACCESS table is confined to in-frame rearrangements and falls short of the full clone set. An unresolved V gene accounts for under half of the shortfall where checked; the remainder is of unknown origin. V and J calls and clone size come straight from that table; D and trimming were deduced from the DNA. The table for this sample lists 200,000 to 250,000 clones; roughly 94% of them were counted only once. Around 1.5% of the sample goes to the ten largest clones.

The chain was built from TRBV7-8 and TRBJ1-5, and the D gene may be TRBD1, 6 bases matching. Sequencing was performed on peripheral blood, taken 28 days after the second dose of the MenACWY control vaccine. This TCR was recovered from an adult who received the MenACWY meningococcal vaccine as a control. CDR3 sequence: CASSGRGGQPQHF. The DNA sequence reads TGTGCCAGCAGCGGGAGGGGGGGTCAGCCCCAGCATTTT.